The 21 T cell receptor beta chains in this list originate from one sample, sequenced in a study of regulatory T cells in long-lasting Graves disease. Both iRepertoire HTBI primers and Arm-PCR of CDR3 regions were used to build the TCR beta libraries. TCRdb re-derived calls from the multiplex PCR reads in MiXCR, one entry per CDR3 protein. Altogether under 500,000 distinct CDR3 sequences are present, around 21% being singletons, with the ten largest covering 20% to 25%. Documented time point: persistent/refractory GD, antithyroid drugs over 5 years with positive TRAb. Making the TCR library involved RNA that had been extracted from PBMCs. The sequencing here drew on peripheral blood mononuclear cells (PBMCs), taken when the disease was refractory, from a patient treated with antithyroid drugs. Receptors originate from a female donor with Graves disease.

CDR3 nucleotides: TGTGCCAGCAGGCAAGGGAGGGGGTATAGCTCCTATAATTCACCCCTCCACTTT. Protein sequence: CASRQGRGYSSYNSPLHF. The rearrangement links TRBV6-2 or TRBV6-3 to TRBJ1-6, with a weak D call TRBD1 (6 bases). This CDR3 comprises 18 residues. The germline V gene encodes CDR1 MNHEY and CDR2 SVGEGT. V shed 6 bases and J shed 0 bases, with 18 bases lying between them.

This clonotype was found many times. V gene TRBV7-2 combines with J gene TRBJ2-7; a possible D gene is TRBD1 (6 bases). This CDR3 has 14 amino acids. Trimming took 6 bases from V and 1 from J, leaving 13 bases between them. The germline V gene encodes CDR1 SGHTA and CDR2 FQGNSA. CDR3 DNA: TGTGCCAGCAGGGGCCGGGACACTTCCTACGAGCAGTACTTC. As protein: CASRGRDTSYEQYF.

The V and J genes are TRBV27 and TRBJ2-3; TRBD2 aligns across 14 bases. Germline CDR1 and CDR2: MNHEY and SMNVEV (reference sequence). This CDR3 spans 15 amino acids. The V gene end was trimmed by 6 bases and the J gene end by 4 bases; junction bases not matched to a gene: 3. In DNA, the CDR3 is TGTGCCAGCAGGTGGGGACTAGCGGGAGCAGATACGCAGTATTTT. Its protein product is CASRWGLAGADTQYF.

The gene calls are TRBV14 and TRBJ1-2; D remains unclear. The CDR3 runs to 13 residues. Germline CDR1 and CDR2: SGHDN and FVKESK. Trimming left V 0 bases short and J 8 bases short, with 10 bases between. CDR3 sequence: CASSQEWVGGYTF. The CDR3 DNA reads TGTGCCAGCAGCCAAGAGTGGGTCGGAGGCTACACCTTC.

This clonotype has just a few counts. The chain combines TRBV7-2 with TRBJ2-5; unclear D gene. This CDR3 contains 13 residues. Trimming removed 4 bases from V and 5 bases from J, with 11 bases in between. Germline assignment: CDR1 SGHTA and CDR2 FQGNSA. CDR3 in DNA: TGTGCCAGCAGCTCCTGGGATCTGGAGACCCAGTACTTC. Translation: CASSSWDLETQYF.

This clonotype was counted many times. The chain's CDR3 is CASSRYPAEGYTF. CDR3 nucleotide sequence: TGTGCCAGCAGTCGATACCCCGCCGAAGGCTACACCTTC. The chain joins TRBV2 to TRBJ1-2; D is ambiguous. CDR1 and CDR2 from the germline V gene are SNHLY and FYNNEI. Trimming pared 5 bases from V and 8 bases from J, leaving 15 bases between. The CDR3 runs to 13 residues.

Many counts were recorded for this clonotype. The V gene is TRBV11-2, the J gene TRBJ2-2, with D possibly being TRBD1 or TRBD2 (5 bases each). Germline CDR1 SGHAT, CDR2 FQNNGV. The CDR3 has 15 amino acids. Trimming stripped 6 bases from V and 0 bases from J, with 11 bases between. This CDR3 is CASRNMGANTGELFF. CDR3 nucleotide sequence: TGTGCCAGCAGGAATATGGGGGCGAACACCGGGGAGCTGTTTTTT.

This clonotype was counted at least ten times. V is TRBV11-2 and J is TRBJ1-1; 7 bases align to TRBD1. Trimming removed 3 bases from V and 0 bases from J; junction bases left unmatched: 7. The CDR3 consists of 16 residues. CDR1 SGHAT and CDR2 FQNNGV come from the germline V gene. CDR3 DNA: TGTGCCAGCAGCTTGGACAGGCTAGCAATGAACACTGAAGCTTTCTTT. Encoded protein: CASSLDRLAMNTEAFF.

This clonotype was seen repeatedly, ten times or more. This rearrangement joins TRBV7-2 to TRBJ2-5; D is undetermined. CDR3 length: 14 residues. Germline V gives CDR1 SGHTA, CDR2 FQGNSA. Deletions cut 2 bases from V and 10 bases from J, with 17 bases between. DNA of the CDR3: TGTGCCAGCAGCTTATCGGACCCAACCTGGGGCCAGTACTTC. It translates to CASSLSDPTWGQYF.

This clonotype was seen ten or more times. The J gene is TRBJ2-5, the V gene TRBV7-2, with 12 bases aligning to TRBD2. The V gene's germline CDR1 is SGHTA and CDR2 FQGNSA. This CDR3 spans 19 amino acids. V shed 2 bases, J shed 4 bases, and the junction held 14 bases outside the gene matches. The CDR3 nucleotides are TGTGCCAGCAGCTTACAGAGCACTAGCGGGAGGTATCGGGGAGAGACCCAGTACTTC. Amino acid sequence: CASSLQSTSGRYRGETQYF.

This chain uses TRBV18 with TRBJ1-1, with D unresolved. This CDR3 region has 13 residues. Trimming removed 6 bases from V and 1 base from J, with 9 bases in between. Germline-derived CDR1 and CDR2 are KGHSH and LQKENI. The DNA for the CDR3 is TGTGCCAGCTCCGACCGGGAGAACACTGAAGCTTTCTTT. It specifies CASSDRENTEAFF.

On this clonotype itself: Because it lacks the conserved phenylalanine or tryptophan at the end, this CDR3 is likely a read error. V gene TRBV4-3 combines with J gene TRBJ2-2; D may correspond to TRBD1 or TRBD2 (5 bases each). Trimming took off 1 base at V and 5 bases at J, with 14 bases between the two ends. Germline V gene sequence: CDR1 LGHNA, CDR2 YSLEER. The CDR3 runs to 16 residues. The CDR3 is CASSQGGAFGTGELFS. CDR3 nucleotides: TGCGCCAGCAGCCAAGGAGGGGCGTTCGGAACCGGGGAGCTGTTTTCT.

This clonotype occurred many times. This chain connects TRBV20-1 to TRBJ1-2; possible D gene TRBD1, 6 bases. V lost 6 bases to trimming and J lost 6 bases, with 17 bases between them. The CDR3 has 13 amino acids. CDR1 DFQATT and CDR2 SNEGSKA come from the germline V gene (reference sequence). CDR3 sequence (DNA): TGCAGTGCCCTTAATGGGGGGCTGAATGGCTACACCTTC. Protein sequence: CSALNGGLNGYTF.

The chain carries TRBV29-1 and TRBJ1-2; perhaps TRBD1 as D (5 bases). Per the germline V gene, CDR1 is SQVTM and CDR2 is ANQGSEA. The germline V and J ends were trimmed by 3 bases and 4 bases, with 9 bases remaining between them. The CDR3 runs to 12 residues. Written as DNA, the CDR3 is TGCAGCGTTGATAGGACAAGCTATGGCTACACCTTC. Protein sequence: CSVDRTSYGYTF.

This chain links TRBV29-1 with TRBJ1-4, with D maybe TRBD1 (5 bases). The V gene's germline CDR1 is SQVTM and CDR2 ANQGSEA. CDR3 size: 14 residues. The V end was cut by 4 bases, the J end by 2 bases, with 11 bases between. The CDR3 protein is CSVGAGPTNEKLFF. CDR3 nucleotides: TGCAGCGTTGGGGCAGGGCCCACTAATGAAAAACTGTTTTTT.

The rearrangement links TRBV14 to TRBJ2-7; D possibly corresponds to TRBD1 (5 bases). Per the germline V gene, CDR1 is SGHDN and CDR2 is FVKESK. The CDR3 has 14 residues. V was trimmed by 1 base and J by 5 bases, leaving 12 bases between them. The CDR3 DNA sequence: TGTGCCAGCAGCCAAGTAGATTGGGGCCACGAGCAGTACTTC. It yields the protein CASSQVDWGHEQYF.

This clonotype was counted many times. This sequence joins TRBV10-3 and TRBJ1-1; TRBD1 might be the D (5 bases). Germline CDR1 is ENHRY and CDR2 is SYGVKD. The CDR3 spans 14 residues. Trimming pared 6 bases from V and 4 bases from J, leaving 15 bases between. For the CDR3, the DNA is TGTGCCATCAGAGGCCTCGGGGGGAGCACTGAAGCTTTCTTT. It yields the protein CAIRGLGGSTEAFF.

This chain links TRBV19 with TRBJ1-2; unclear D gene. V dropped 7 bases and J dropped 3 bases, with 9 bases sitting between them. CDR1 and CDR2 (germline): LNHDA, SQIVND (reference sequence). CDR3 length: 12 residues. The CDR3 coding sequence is TGTGCCAGTAACGATGGTGACTATGGCTACACCTTC. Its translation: CASNDGDYGYTF.

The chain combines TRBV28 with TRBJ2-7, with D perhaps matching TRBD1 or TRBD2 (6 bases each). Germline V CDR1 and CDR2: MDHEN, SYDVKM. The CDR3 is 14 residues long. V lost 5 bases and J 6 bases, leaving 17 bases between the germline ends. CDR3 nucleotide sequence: TGTGCCAGCAGTCCTCTCCGGAGGGGGACCGAGCAGTACTTC. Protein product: CASSPLRRGTEQYF. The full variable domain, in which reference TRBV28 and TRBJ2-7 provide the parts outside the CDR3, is DVKVTQSSRYLVKRTGEKVFLECVQDMDHENMFWYRQDPGLGLRLIYFSYDVKMKEKGDIPEGYSVSREKKERFSLILESASTNQTSMYLCASSPLRRGTEQYFGPGTRLTVT.

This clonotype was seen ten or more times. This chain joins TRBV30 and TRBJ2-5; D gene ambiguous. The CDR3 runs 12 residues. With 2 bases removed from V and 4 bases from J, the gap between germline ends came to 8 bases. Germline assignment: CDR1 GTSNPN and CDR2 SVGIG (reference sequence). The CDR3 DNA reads TGTGCCTGGAGTAGGGCTGGAGAGACCCAGTACTTC. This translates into CAWSRAGETQYF. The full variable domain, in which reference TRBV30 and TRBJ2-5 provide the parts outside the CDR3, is SQTIHQWPATLVQPVGSPLSLECTVEGTSNPNLYWYRQAAGRGLQLLFYSVGIGQISSEVPQNLSASRPQDRQFILSSKKLLLSDSGFYLCAWSRAGETQYFGPGTRLLVL.

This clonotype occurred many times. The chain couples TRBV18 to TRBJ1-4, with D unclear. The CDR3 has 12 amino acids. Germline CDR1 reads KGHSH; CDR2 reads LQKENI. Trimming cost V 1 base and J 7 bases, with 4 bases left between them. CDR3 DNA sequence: TGTGCCAGCTCACCACAGGGTGAAAAACTGTTTTTT. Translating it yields CASSPQGEKLFF.